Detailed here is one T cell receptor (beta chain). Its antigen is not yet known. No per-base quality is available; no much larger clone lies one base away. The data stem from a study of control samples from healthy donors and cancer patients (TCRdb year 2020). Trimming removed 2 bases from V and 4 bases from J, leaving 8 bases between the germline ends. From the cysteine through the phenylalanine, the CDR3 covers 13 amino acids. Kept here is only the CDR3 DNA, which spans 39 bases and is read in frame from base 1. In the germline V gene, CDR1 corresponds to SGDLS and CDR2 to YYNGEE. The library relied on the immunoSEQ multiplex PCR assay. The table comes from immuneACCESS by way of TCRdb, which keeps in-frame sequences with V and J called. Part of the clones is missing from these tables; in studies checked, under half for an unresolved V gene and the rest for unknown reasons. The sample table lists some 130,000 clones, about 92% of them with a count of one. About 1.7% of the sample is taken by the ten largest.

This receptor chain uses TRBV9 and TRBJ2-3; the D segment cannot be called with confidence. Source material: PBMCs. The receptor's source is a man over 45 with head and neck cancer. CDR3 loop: CASSVPLPDTQYF. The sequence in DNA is TGTGCCAGCAGCGTCCCCTTACCAGATACGCAGTATTTT. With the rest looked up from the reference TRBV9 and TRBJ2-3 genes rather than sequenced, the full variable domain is DSGVTQTPKHLITATGQRVTLRCSPRSGDLSVYWYQQSLDQGLQFLIQYYNGEERAKGNILERFSAQQFPDLHSELNLSSLELGDSALYFCASSVPLPDTQYFGPGTRLTVL.